There are many counts of the clone carrying this T cell receptor (beta chain). The CDR3 runs 14 residues. V lost 6 bases, J lost 6 bases, and 10 bases stayed unmatched. Germline values: CDR1 MDHEN, CDR2 SYDVKM. These data come from a study of Graves' ophthalmopathy and Graves' hyperthyroidism. CDR3 regions of TCR beta were amplified from RNA transcripts. An initial RT-PCR round employing HTBI primers preceded a second-round multiplex PCR. TCRdb analysed the multiplex PCR reads with MiXCR anew, one entry per CDR3 protein. The data hold some 350,000 distinct CDR3 sequences, with roughly 15% observed a single time.

The receptor was derived from an adult woman with stable Graves' hyperthyroidism. Material for sequencing was peripheral blood. The chain recombines TRBV28 with TRBJ2-7, with 8 bases matching TRBD2. The CDR3 loop is CASRAIGGRSEQYF. The DNA of the CDR3 is TGTGCCAGCAGGGCCATTGGCGGGAGGAGCGAGCAGTACTTC.